This T cell receptor (beta chain) was identified during a study of cytomegalovirus exposure and HLA in healthy donors. General study results and limits: The authors later linked a missense DCLRE1C variant to TCR beta V- and J-gene trimming. For most TCR beta V segments, an earlier analysis put the productive rate at about 90% or about 30% of the time.

After removal of 4 bases from V and 4 bases from J, the junction contained 4 bases not matched to a gene. Germline loops: CDR1 SGHRS, CDR2 YFSETQ. CDR3 size: 15 residues. The PCR made use of 60 Vbeta and 13 Jbeta primers. The protocol was immunoSEQ multiplex PCR, while the TCRdb copy is restricted to in-frame clones and leaves out a portion. The table lists over 70,000 clones, over 60% of them singletons. About this clone: Its antigen is still unknown.

The sequence derives from a man aged 40-50 years in good health and CMV-seropositive. The chain is built from TRBV5-1 and TRBJ1-4; TRBD1 matches at 10 bases. Sequenced: PBMCs. CDR3 region: CASSRGQGGNEKLFF. CDR3 in DNA: TGCGCCAGCAGCAGAGGACAGGGGGGTAATGAAAAACTGTTTTTT.